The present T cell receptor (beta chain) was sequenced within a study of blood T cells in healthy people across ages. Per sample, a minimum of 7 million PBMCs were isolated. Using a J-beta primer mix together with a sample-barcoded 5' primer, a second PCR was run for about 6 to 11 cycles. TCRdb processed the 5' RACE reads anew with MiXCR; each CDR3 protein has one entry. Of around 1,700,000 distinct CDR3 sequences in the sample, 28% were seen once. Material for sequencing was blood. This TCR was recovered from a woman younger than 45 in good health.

Here the CDR3 DNA reads TGTGCCAGCAGTGAGTGGGGCGAGACAGATACGCAGTATTTT. Residues: CASSEWGETDTQYF. V and J are TRBV2 and TRBJ2-3, with TRBD1 as a possible D gene (5 bases). Germline V gene data show CDR1 as SNHLY and CDR2 as FYNNEI. Deletions cut 3 bases from V and 3 bases from J, with 10 bases between. CDR3 length: 14 residues.